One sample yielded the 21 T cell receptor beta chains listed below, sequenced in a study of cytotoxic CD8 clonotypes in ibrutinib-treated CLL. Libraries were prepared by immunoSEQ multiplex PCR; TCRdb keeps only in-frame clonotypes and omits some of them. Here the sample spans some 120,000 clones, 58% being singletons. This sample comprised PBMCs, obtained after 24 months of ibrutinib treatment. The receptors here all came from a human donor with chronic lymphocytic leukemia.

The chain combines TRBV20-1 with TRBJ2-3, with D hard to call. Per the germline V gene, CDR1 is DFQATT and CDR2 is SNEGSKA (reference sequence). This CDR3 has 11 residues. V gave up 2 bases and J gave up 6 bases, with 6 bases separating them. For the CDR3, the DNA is TGCAGTGCTAGATGGGGTGATACGCAGTATTTT. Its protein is CSARWGDTQYF.

CDR3 DNA sequence: TGTGCCAGCAGCCAAGATGCGGGGGGCGCGGACTATGGCTACACCTTC. Its protein product is CASSQDAGGADYGYTF. This chain uses TRBV4-2 with TRBJ1-2; the D gene is possibly TRBD1 (6 bases). The V and J ends lost 0 bases and 3 bases respectively, with 14 bases between them. The germline CDR1 and CDR2 sequences are LGHNA and YNFKEQ. The CDR3 totals 16 residues.

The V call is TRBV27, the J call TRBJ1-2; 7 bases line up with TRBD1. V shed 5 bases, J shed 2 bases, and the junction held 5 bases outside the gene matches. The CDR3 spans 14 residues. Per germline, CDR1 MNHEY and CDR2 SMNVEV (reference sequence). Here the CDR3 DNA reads TGTGCCAGCAGTGCCCGACAGGGAAACTATGGCTACACCTTC. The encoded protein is CASSARQGNYGYTF.

The CDR3 coding sequence is TGTGCCAGCAGCACCCGGGTTGATTCACCCCTCCACTTT. Translating gives CASSTRVDSPLHF. This chain uses TRBV7-9 with TRBJ1-6, with unresolved D. Between the trimmed V and J ends, which lost 5 bases and 8 bases, there was a span of 10 bases. Germline V CDR1 and CDR2: SEHNR, FQNEAQ (reference sequence). The CDR3 is made up of 13 amino acids.

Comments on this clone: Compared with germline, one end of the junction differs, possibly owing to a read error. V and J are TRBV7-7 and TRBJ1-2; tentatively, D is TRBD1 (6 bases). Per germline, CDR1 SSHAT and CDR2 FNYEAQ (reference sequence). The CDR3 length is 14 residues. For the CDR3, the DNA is TGTGCTAGCAGCTTGGGGCAGGGGCTTAATGGCTACACCTTC. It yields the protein CASSLGQGLNGYTF.

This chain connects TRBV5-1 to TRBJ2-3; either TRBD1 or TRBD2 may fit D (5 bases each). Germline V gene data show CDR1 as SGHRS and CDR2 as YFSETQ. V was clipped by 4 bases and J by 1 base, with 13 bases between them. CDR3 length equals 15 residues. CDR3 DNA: TGCGCCAGCAGCCCTACAAGAGGGGGCACAGATACGCAGTATTTT. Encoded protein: CASSPTRGGTDTQYF.

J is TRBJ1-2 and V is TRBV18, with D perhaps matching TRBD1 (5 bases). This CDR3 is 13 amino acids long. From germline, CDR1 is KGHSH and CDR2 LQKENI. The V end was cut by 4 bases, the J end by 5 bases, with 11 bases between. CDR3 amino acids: CASSQDRNYGYTF. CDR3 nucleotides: TGTGCCAGCTCACAAGACAGAAATTATGGCTACACCTTC.

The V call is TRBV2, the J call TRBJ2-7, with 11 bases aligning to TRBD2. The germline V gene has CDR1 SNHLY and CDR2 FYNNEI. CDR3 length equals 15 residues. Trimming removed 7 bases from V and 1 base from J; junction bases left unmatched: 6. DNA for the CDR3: TGTGCCAGCACCCGACTAGCGGGGCCGTCCTACGAGCAGTACTTC. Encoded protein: CASTRLAGPSYEQYF.

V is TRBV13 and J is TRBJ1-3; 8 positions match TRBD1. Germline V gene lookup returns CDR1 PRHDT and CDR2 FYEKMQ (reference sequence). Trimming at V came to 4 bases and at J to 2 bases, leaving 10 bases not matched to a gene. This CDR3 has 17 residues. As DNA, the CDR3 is TGTGCCAGCAGCTATTGGTTGGGACAGGCTCCTGGAAACACCATATATTTT. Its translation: CASSYWLGQAPGNTIYF.

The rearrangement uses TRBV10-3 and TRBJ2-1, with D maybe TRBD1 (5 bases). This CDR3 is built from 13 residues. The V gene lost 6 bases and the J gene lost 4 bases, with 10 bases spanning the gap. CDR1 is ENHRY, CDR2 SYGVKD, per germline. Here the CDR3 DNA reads TGTGCCATCAGGGACATCCGATACAATGAGCAGTTCTTC. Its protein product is CAIRDIRYNEQFF.

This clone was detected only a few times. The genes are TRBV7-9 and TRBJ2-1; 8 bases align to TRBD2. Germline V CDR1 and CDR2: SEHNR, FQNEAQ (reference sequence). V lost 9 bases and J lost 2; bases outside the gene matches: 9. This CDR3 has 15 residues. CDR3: CASNSGATTYNEQFF. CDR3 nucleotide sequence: TGTGCCAGTAATAGCGGGGCCACCACCTACAATGAGCAGTTCTTC.

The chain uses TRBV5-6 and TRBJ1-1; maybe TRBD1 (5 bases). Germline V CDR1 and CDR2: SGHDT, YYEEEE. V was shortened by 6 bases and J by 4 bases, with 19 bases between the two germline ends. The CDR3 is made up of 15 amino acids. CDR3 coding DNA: TGTGCCAGCACCCACCGGGGGGGGTCGCTCACTGAAGCTTTCTTT. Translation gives CASTHRGGSLTEAFF.

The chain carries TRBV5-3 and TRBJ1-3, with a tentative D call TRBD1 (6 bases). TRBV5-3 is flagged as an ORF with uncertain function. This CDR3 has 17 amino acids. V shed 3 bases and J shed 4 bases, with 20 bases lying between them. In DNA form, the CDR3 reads TGTGCCAGAAGCTCTCCTGGTCAAGGGGGATTCGGAAACACCATATATTTT. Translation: CARSSPGQGGFGNTIYF.

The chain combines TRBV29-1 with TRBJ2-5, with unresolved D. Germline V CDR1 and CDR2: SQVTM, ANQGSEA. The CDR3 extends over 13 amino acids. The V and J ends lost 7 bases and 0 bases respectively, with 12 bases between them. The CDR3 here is CSAPSANQETQYF. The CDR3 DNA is TGCAGCGCCCCCAGTGCGAACCAAGAGACCCAGTACTTC.

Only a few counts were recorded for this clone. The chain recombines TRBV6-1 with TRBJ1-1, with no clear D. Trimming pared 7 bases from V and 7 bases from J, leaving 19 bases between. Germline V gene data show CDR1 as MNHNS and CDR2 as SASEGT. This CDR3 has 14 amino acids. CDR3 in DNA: TGTGCCAGCATCGTATCGGAGGCAGGTATTGAAGCTTTCTTT. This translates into CASIVSEAGIEAFF.

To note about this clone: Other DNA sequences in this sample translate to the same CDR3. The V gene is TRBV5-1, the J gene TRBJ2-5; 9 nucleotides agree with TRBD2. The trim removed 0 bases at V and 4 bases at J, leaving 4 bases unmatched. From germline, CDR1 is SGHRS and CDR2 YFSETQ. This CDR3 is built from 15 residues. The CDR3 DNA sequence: TGCGCCAGCAGCTTGGGGCGGGGGGGCTCAGAGACCCAGTACTTC. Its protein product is CASSLGRGGSETQYF.

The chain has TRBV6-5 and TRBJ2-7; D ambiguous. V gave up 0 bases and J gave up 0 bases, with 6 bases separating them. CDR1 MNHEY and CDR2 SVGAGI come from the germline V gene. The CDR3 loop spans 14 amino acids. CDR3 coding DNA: TGTGCCAGCAGTTACTCACTGGACTCCTACGAGCAGTACTTC. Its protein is CASSYSLDSYEQYF.

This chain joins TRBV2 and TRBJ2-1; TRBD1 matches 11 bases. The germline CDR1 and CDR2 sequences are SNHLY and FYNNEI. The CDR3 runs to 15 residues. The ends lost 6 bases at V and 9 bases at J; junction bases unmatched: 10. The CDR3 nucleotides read TGTGCCAGCAGGGGATCCGGGACAGGGGGAGGTGAGCAGTTCTTC. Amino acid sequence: CASRGSGTGGGEQFF.

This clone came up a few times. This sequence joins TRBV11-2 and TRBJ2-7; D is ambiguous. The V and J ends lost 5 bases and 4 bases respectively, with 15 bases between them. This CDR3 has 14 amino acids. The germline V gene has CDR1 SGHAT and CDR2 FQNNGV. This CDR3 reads CASSDFLVNYEQYF. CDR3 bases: TGTGCCAGCAGCGACTTCCTGGTCAATTACGAGCAGTACTTC.

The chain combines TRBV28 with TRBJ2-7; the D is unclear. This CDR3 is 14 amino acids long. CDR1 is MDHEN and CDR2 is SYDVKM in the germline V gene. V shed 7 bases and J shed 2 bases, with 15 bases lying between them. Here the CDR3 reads CASIQGHFPYEQYF. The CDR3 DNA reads TGTGCCAGCATCCAAGGGCATTTTCCCTACGAGCAGTACTTC.

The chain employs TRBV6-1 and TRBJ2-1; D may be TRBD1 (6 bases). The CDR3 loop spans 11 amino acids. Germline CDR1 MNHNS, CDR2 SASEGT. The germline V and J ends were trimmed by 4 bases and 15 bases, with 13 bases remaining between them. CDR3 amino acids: CASSGRGRLFF. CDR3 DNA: TGTGCCAGCAGTGGCAGGGGACGTCTGTTCTTC.